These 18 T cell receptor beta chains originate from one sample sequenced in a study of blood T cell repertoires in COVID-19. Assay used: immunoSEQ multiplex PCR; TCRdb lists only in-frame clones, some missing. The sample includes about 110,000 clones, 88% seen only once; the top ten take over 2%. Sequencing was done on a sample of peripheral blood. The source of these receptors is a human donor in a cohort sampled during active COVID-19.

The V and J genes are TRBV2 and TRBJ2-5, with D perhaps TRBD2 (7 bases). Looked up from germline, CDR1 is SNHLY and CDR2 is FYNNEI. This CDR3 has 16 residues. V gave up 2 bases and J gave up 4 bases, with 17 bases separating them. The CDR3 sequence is CASSELTGGARETQYF. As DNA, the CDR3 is TGTGCCAGCAGTGAACTTACGGGGGGCGCGCGAGAGACCCAGTACTTC.

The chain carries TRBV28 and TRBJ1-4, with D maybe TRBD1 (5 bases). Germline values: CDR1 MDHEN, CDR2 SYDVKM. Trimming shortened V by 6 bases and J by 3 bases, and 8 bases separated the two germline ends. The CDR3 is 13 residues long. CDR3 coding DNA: TGTGCCAGCAGGCCAGGGCCTAATGAAAAACTGTTTTTT. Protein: CASRPGPNEKLFF.

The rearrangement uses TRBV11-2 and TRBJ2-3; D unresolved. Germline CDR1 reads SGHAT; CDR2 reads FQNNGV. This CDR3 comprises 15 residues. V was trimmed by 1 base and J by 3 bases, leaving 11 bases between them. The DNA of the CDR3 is TGTGCCAGCAGCTTAGGGGTCGGAGAGACAGATACGCAGTATTTT. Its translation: CASSLGVGETDTQYF.

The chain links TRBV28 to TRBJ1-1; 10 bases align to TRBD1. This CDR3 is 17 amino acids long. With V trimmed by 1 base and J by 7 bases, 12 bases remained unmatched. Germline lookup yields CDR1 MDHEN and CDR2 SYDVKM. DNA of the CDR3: TGTGCCAGCAGTTTATACGGCCGGGGACAGGGGAAAAATGAAGCTTTCTTT. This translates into CASSLYGRGQGKNEAFF. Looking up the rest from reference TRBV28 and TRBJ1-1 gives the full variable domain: DVKVTQSSRYLVKRTGEKVFLECVQDMDHENMFWYRQDPGLGLRLIYFSYDVKMKEKGDIPEGYSVSREKKERFSLILESASTNQTSMYLCASSLYGRGQGKNEAFFGQGTRLTVV.

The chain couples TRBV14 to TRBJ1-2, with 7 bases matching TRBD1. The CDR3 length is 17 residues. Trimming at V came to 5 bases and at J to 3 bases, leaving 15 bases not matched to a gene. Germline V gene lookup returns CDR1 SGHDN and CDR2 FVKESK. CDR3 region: CASSSQTPGQTYYGYTF. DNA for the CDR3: TGTGCCAGCAGCTCCCAAACTCCGGGACAGACCTACTATGGCTACACCTTC.

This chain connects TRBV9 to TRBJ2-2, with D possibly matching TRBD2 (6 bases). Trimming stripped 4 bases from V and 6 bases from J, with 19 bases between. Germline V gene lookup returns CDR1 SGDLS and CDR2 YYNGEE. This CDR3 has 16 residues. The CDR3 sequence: CASSPTGGDGAGELFF. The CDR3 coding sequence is TGTGCCAGCAGCCCCACTGGAGGGGACGGGGCCGGGGAGCTGTTTTTT. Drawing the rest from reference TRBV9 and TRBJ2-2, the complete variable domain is DSGVTQTPKHLITATGQRVTLRCSPRSGDLSVYWYQQSLDQGLQFLIQYYNGEERAKGNILERFSAQQFPDLHSELNLSSLELGDSALYFCASSPTGGDGAGELFFGEGSRLTVL.

CDR3 in DNA: TGCGCCAGCAGCGAGGACAGTGAGGGGCTCTATGGCTACACCTTC. Translation gives CASSEDSEGLYGYTF. The chain uses TRBV5-1 and TRBJ1-2; a possible D gene is TRBD1 (6 bases). Trimming took off 4 bases at V and 4 bases at J, with 17 bases between the two ends. The CDR3 runs to 15 residues. CDR1 and CDR2 (germline): SGHRS, YFSETQ.

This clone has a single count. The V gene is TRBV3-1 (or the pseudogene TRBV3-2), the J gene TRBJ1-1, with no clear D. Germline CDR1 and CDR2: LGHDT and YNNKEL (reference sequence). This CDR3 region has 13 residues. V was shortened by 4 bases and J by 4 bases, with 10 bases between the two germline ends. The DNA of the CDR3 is TGTGCCAGCAGCCCCGAGGAAAGCACTGAAGCTTTCTTT. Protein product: CASSPEESTEAFF.

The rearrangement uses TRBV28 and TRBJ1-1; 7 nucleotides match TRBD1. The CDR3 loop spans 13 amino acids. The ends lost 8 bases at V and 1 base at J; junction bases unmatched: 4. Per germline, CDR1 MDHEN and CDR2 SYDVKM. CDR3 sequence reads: CASQNRGNTEAFF. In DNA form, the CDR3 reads TGTGCCAGCCAAAACAGGGGGAACACTGAAGCTTTCTTT.

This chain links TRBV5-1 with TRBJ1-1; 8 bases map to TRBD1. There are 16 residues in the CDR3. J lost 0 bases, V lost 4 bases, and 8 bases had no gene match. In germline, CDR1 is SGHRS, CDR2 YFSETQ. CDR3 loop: CASSPGQGHMNTEAFF. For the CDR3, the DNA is TGCGCCAGCAGCCCCGGACAGGGACACATGAACACTGAAGCTTTCTTT. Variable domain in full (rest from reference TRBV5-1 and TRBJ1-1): KAGVTQTPRYLIKTRGQQVTLSCSPISGHRSVSWYQQTPGQGLQFLFEYFSETQRNKGNFPGRFSGRQFSNSRSEMNVSTLELGDSALYLCASSPGQGHMNTEAFFGQGTRLTVV.

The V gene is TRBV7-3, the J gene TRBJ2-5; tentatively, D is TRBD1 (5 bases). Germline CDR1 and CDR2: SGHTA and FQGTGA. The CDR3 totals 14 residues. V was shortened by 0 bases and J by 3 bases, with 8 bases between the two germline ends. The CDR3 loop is CASSLTGREETQYF. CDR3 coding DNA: TGTGCCAGCAGCTTAACAGGCAGGGAAGAGACCCAGTACTTC.

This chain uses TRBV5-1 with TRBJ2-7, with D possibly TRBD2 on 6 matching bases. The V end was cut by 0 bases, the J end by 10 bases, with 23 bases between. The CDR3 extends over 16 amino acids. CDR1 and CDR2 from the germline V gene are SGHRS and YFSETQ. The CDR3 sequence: CASSLAGGASFVAQYF. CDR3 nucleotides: TGCGCCAGCAGCTTGGCCGGAGGGGCCTCGTTCGTGGCCCAGTACTTC.

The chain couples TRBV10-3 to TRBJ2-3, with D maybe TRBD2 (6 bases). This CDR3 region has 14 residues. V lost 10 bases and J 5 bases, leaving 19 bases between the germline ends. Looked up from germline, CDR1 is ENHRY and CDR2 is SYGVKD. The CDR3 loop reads CATKGREGIDTQYF. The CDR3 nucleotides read TGTGCCACCAAGGGGCGGGAAGGGATAGATACGCAGTATTTT.

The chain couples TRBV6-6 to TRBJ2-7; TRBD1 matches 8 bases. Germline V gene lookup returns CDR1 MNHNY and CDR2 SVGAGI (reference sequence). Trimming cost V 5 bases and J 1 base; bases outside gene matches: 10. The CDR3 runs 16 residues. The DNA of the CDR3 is TGTGCCAGCAGTAGAGTCTGGACAGGGCCATCCTACGAGCAGTACTTC. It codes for CASSRVWTGPSYEQYF.

CDR3 amino acids: CASSSIDSYNEQFF. The CDR3, as DNA: TGTGCCAGCTCATCCATAGATTCCTACAATGAGCAGTTCTTC. The genes are TRBV18 and TRBJ2-1; D is ambiguous. Germline loops: CDR1 KGHSH, CDR2 LQKENI. V was pared by 5 bases and J by 1 base, with 9 bases between. The CDR3 covers 14 residues.

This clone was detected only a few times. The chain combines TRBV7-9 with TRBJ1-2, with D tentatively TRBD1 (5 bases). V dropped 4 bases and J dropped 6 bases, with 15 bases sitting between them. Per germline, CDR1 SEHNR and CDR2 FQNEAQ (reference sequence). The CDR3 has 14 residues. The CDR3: CASSSLQGIHGYTF. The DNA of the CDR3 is TGTGCCAGCAGCTCGCTCCAGGGAATTCATGGCTACACCTTC.

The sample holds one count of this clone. Here the CDR3 DNA reads TGCGCCAGCAGCTTGAACGGTTTGGGGAGGGAAAAACTGTTTTTT. This sequence encodes CASSLNGLGREKLFF. The rearrangement links TRBV5-1 to TRBJ1-4; D unclear. This CDR3 is 15 amino acids long. Germline CDR1 is SGHRS and CDR2 is YFSETQ. Trimming removed 1 base from V and 8 bases from J, with 15 bases in between.

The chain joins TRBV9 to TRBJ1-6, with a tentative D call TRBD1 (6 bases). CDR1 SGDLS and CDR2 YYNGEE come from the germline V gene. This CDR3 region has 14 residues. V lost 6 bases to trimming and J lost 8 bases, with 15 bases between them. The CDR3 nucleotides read TGTGCCAGCAACCAAGGGGGTGGTCATTCACCCCTCCACTTT. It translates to CASNQGGGHSPLHF.